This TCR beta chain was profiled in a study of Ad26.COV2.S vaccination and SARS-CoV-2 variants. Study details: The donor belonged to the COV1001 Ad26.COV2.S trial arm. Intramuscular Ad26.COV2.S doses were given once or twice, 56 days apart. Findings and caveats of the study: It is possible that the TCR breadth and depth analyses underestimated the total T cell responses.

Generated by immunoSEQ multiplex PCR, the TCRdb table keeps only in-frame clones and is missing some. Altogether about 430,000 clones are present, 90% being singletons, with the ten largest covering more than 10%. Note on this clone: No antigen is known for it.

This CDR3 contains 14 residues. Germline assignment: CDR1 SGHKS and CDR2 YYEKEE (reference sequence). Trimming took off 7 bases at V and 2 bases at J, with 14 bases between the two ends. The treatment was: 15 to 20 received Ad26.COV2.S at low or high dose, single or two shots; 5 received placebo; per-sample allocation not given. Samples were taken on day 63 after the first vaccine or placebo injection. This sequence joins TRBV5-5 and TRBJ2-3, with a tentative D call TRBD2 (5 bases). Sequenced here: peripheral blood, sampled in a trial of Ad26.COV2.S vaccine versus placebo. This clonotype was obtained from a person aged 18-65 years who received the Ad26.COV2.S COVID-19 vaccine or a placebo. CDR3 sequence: CASAGKTHTDTQYF. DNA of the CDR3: TGTGCCAGCGCCGGGAAGACACACACAGATACGCAGTATTTT.